This passage covers 9 T cell receptor beta chains from one sample sequenced in a study of cytomegalovirus exposure and HLA in healthy donors. PCR involved 60 Vbeta and 13 Jbeta primers. Clones were read by immunoSEQ multiplex PCR, and TCRdb kept only the in-frame ones, dropping some. This sample has over 110,000 clones; 70% to 80% occur once, and the top ten carry about 3.1%. Sequencing was performed on PBMCs. These receptor sequences come from a female donor in good health and CMV-seronegative.

The V call is TRBV7-2, the J call TRBJ2-7, with a weak D call TRBD1 (5 bases). Germline CDR1 SGHTA, CDR2 FQGNSA. CDR3 size: 12 residues. V was cut by 5 bases and J by 3 bases, with 8 bases left in between. CDR3 loop: CASSPTVYEQYF. DNA for the CDR3: TGTGCCAGCAGCCCGACAGTCTACGAGCAGTACTTC.

This CDR3 is CASSPGQGGYYGYTF. The CDR3 nucleotides are TGCGCCAGCAGCCCTGGACAGGGGGGCTACTATGGCTACACCTTC. The rearrangement uses TRBV4-1 and TRBJ1-2, with 10 positions matching TRBD1. This CDR3 region has 15 residues. Germline CDR1 is MGHRA and CDR2 is YSYEKL. With V trimmed by 4 bases and J by 3 bases, 5 bases remained unmatched.

The rearrangement links TRBV9 to TRBJ2-2; 11 nucleotides agree with TRBD1. The CDR3 covers 13 residues. The ends lost 10 bases at V and 5 bases at J; junction bases unmatched: 4. Looked up from germline, CDR1 is SGDLS and CDR2 is YYNGEE. The CDR3 DNA is TGTGCCGGCCGGGACAGGGGGACCGGGGAGCTGTTTTTT. It is translated as CAGRDRGTGELFF.

The chain carries TRBV5-1 and TRBJ1-4, with 9 bases identical to TRBD1. Germline CDR1 is SGHRS and CDR2 is YFSETQ. This CDR3 has 15 amino acids. With 3 bases clipped from V and 7 bases from J, the junction kept 7 bases outside the gene matches. CDR3 nucleotides: TGCGCCAGCAGCTCGACAGGGGGAGACCTTGAAAAACTGTTTTTT. As protein: CASSSTGGDLEKLFF. The complete variable domain, with remaining parts taken from reference TRBV5-1 and TRBJ1-4, reads KAGVTQTPRYLIKTRGQQVTLSCSPISGHRSVSWYQQTPGQGLQFLFEYFSETQRNKGNFPGRFSGRQFSNSRSEMNVSTLELGDSALYLCASSSTGGDLEKLFFGSGTQLSVL.

V and J are TRBV7-9 and TRBJ1-1; 8 positions match TRBD1. With 1 base clipped from V and 11 bases from J, the junction kept 3 bases outside the gene matches. This CDR3 contains 12 residues. Per germline, CDR1 SEHNR and CDR2 FQNEAQ (reference sequence). The DNA of the CDR3 is TGTGCCAGCAGCTTAGGACAGGGGACGGCTTTCTTT. Protein: CASSLGQGTAFF.

This chain links TRBV11-3 with TRBJ1-1; D remains unclear. CDR1 SGHNT and CDR2 YENEEA come from the germline V gene. The CDR3 extends over 16 amino acids. The V gene lost 1 base and the J gene lost 1 base, with 13 bases spanning the gap. This CDR3 reads CASSLGRSGENTEAFF. The CDR3, as DNA: TGTGCCAGCAGCTTAGGGCGGAGCGGGGAGAACACTGAAGCTTTCTTT.

V is TRBV18 and J is TRBJ1-6; a possible D gene is TRBD1 (6 bases). Germline CDR1 KGHSH, CDR2 LQKENI. The CDR3 length is 16 residues. With 2 bases removed from V and 1 base from J, the gap between germline ends came to 9 bases. In DNA form, the CDR3 reads TGTGCCAGCTCACCATCGGACAGTTCCTATAATTCACCCCTCCACTTT. As protein: CASSPSDSSYNSPLHF.

This clone was detected a few times. The chain combines TRBV7-2 with TRBJ1-2; 8 nucleotides match TRBD1. The trim removed 1 base at V and 8 bases at J, leaving 3 bases unmatched. Germline V gives CDR1 SGHTA, CDR2 FQGNSA. The CDR3 has 13 amino acids. CDR3 protein: CASSLGTGNGYTF. The DNA of the CDR3 is TGTGCCAGCAGCTTAGGGACAGGGAACGGCTACACCTTC.

This sequence joins TRBV7-9 and TRBJ2-5; D remains unclear. The CDR3 consists of 13 residues. Germline-derived CDR1 and CDR2 are SEHNR and FQNEAQ (reference sequence). V was cut by 4 bases and J by 5 bases, with 11 bases left in between. CDR3 protein: CASSSPLSETQYF. CDR3 bases: TGTGCCAGCAGCTCCCCTCTGTCGGAGACCCAGTACTTC.